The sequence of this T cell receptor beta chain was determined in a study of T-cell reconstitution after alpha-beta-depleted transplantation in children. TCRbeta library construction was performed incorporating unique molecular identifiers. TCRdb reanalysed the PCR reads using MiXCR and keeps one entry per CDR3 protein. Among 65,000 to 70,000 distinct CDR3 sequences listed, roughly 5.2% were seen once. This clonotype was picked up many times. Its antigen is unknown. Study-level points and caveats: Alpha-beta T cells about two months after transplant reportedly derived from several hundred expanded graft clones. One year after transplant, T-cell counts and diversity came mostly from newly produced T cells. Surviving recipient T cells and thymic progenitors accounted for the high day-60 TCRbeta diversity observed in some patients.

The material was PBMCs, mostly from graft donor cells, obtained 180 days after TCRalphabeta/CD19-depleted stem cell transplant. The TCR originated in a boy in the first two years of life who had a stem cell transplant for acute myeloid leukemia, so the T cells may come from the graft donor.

CDR3 in DNA: TGTGCCAGCAGCCAGGGCTATAGCAATCAGCCCCAGCATTTT. It is translated as CASSQGYSNQPQHF. The J gene is TRBJ1-5, the V gene TRBV12-3 or TRBV12-4, with D possibly being TRBD1 (5 bases). The germline V and J ends were trimmed by 6 bases and 0 bases, with 9 bases remaining between them. This CDR3 has 14 amino acids.